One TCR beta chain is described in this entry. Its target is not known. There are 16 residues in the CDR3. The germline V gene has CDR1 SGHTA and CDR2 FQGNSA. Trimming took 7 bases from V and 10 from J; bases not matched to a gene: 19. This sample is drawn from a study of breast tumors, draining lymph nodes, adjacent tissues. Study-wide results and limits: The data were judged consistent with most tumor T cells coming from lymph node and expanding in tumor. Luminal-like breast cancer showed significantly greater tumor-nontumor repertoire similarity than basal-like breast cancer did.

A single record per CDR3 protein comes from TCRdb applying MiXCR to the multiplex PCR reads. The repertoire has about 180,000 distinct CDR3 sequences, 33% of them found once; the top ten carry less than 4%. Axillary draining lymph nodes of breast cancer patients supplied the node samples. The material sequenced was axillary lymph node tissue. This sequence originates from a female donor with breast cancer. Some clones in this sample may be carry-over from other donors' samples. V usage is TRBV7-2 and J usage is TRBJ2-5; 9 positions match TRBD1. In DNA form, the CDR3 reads TGTGCCAGCAACTCACAGGGGGCGAGTAAGGGCAAGATCCAGTACTTC. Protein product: CASNSQGASKGKIQYF.